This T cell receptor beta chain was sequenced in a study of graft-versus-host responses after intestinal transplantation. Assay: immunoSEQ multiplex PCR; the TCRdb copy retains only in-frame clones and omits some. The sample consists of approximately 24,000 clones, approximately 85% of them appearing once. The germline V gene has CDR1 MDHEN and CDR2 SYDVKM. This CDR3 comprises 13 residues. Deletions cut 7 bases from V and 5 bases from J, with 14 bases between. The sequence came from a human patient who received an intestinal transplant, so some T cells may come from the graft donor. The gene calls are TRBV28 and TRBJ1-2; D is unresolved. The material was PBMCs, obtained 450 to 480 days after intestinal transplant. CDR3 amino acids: CASTLAGPYGYTF. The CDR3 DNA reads TGTGCCAGCACCCTAGCGGGTCCATATGGCTACACCTTC.